This T cell receptor beta chain was captured by sequencing in a study of blood T cell repertoires in COVID-19. The germline V and J ends were trimmed by 3 bases and 1 base, with 12 bases remaining between them. The CDR3 is 15 residues long. Germline CDR1 reads KGHSH; CDR2 reads LQKENI. Clones were read by immunoSEQ multiplex PCR, and TCRdb kept only the in-frame ones, dropping some. The sample shows 220,000 or so clones, about 91% of them seen only once. Material: PBMCs or T cells enriched from blood (not recorded which). The gene calls are TRBV18 and TRBJ1-2; D might be TRBD1 (6 bases). This TCR derives from a woman aged 50 to 60 with acute COVID-19. CDR3 residues: CASSPSQGYNYGYTF. The CDR3 nucleotides are TGTGCCAGCTCACCGTCACAGGGATATAACTATGGCTACACCTTC.